These 19 T cell receptor beta chains were sequenced from one sample in a study of blood T cell repertoires in COVID-19. Produced via immunoSEQ multiplex PCR; TCRdb's table is partial and in-frame only. The data contain roughly 250,000 clones, 85% to 95% of them seen just once; the ten biggest clones take up 1.9%. Material: PBMCs or T cells enriched from blood (not recorded which). The receptors shown here come from a young woman who had recovered from COVID-19.

The rearrangement joins TRBV19 to TRBJ1-4; perhaps TRBD1 as D (5 bases). The CDR3 sequence is 13 residues long. Germline CDR1 is LNHDA and CDR2 is SQIVND (reference sequence). Trimming pared 3 bases from V and 12 bases from J, leaving 14 bases between. CDR3 sequence: CASSISGAKELFF. CDR3 coding DNA: TGTGCCAGTAGTATTAGCGGGGCGAAGGAACTGTTTTTT.

The CDR3 spells CASSLGTGGLSVDEQYF. The CDR3 bases are TGCGCCAGCAGCTTGGGGACAGGGGGGCTATCGGTCGACGAGCAGTACTTC. The gene calls are TRBV5-1 and TRBJ2-7, with TRBD1 identical over 10 bases. Trimming took 0 bases from V and 5 from J; bases not matched to a gene: 11. The CDR3 sequence is 17 residues long. CDR1 and CDR2 from the germline V gene are SGHRS and YFSETQ.

V is TRBV6-2 or TRBV6-3 and J is TRBJ1-5; TRBD1 matches 9 bases. J was trimmed by 6 bases and V by 6 bases; bases with no gene match: 12. CDR1 and CDR2 (germline): MNHEY, SVGEGT. CDR3 length: 16 amino acids. DNA of the CDR3: TGTGCCAGCAGCTTGGGACAGGGAATTTTCGCTCAGCCCCAGCATTTT. Protein: CASSLGQGIFAQPQHF.

This clone was picked up one time. The gene calls are TRBV9 and TRBJ2-5; D unresolved. This CDR3 has 14 residues. Germline V gene data show CDR1 as SGDLS and CDR2 as YYNGEE. V lost 4 bases, J lost 2 bases, and 12 bases lay in between. CDR3 sequence reads: CASSTSFYQETQYF. The DNA of the CDR3 is TGTGCCAGCAGCACATCCTTTTATCAAGAGACCCAGTACTTC. Using reference TRBV9 and TRBJ2-5 for the parts outside the CDR3, the full variable domain is DSGVTQTPKHLITATGQRVTLRCSPRSGDLSVYWYQQSLDQGLQFLIQYYNGEERAKGNILERFSAQQFPDLHSELNLSSLELGDSALYFCASSTSFYQETQYFGPGTRLLVL.

The CDR3, as DNA: TGTGCCAGCAGCCTCCCAGGAGGGAAAACCTACGAGCAGTACTTC. Its protein product is CASSLPGGKTYEQYF. The chain links TRBV7-8 to TRBJ2-7, with a possible D match to TRBD2 (6 bases). Trimming cost V 5 bases and J 2 bases, with 16 bases left between them. CDR3 length: 15 residues. Germline CDR1 and CDR2: SGHVS and FQNEAQ.

The V and J genes are TRBV14 and TRBJ1-1; the match to TRBD1 covers 7 bases. The CDR3 extends over 15 amino acids. J gave up 3 bases and V 2 bases, and 6 bases lay outside the gene matches. Germline CDR1 SGHDN, CDR2 FVKESK. The chain's CDR3 is CASSQIGTDHTEAFF. CDR3 nucleotides: TGTGCCAGCAGCCAAATCGGGACAGACCACACTGAAGCTTTCTTT.

V and J are TRBV4-1 and TRBJ1-2, with D perhaps matching TRBD1 (5 bases). CDR1 and CDR2 (germline): MGHRA, YSYEKL. The V and J ends lost 4 bases and 5 bases respectively, with 8 bases between them. The CDR3 contains 12 residues. Written as DNA, the CDR3 is TGCGCCAGCAGCCCTAGGGGTTATGGCTACACCTTC. Translated, it gives CASSPRGYGYTF.

The chain employs TRBV6-6 and TRBJ1-6, with D unresolved. The ends were cut back, 6 bases at V and 10 bases at J, with 16 bases in the middle. The CDR3 is 14 residues long. CDR1 and CDR2 from the germline V gene are MNHNY and SVGAGI (reference sequence). CDR3 region: CASRLGMSGSPLHF. In DNA, the CDR3 is TGTGCCAGCAGGCTTGGGATGTCGGGGTCACCCCTCCACTTT.

The rearrangement joins TRBV10-3 to TRBJ1-4; no definite D call. The germline V gene encodes CDR1 ENHRY and CDR2 SYGVKD. V lost 8 bases and J 3 bases, leaving 13 bases between the germline ends. The CDR3 length is 14 residues. The DNA of the CDR3 is TGTGCCATCCAGCCGCGGGCGGCTAATGAAAAACTGTTTTTT. Protein product: CAIQPRAANEKLFF.

V and J are TRBV5-1 and TRBJ2-3, with 8 nucleotides matching TRBD1. CDR3 length: 16 residues. V shed 4 bases and J 1 base; nucleotides not matched to a gene: 8. The germline gives CDR1 SGHRS, CDR2 YFSETQ. The CDR3 nucleotides are TGCGCCAGCAGCCCCGAATCAGGGGGCGGCACAGATACGCAGTATTTT. This translates into CASSPESGGGTDTQYF. The variable domain in full, with the rest retrieved from reference TRBV5-1 and TRBJ2-3, is KAGVTQTPRYLIKTRGQQVTLSCSPISGHRSVSWYQQTPGQGLQFLFEYFSETQRNKGNFPGRFSGRQFSNSRSEMNVSTLELGDSALYLCASSPESGGGTDTQYFGPGTRLTVL.

V is TRBV11-2 and J is TRBJ2-7; perhaps TRBD2 as D (6 bases). V dropped 5 bases and J dropped 5 bases, with 31 bases sitting between them. The CDR3 totals 19 residues. CDR1 is SGHAT, CDR2 FQNNGV, per germline. CDR3 amino acids: CASSAAGRDSLRSRHEQYF. The DNA for the CDR3 is TGTGCCAGCAGCGCGGCCGGTAGGGACTCCTTACGCTCTAGGCACGAGCAGTACTTC.

The chain uses TRBV5-8 and TRBJ1-1; TRBD1 might be the D (6 bases). From germline, CDR1 is SGHTS and CDR2 YDEGEE. Trimming left V 4 bases short and J 3 bases short, with 25 bases between. This CDR3 contains 18 residues. Written as DNA, the CDR3 is TGTGCCAGCAGCCCCGGATGGTTGGGACATTCTGAGTACACTGAAGCTTTCTTT. Translating it yields CASSPGWLGHSEYTEAFF.

V gene TRBV7-3 combines with J gene TRBJ2-3; D gene unclear. This CDR3 spans 15 amino acids. Per the germline V gene, CDR1 is SGHTA and CDR2 is FQGTGA. The V end was cut by 5 bases, the J end by 0 bases, with 12 bases between. The CDR3 here is CASSPSARSTDTQYF. CDR3 in DNA: TGTGCCAGCAGCCCGAGTGCGCGGAGCACAGATACGCAGTATTTT.

The chain is built from TRBV28 and TRBJ2-3; 11 nucleotides line up with TRBD2. V lost 6 bases and J lost 15; bases outside the gene matches: 11. In germline, CDR1 is MDHEN, CDR2 SYDVKM. The CDR3 is made up of 13 amino acids. CDR3 sequence: CASSLGLAGSPYF. Written as DNA, the CDR3 is TGTGCCAGCAGCCTAGGACTAGCGGGCTCACCTTATTTT.

The chain carries TRBV6-5 and TRBJ2-3; TRBD1 aligns across 8 bases. CDR3 length: 15 amino acids. The germline V gene encodes CDR1 MNHEY and CDR2 SVGAGI. Trimming at V came to 6 bases and at J to 2 bases, leaving 7 bases not matched to a gene. The CDR3 nucleotides read TGTGCCAGCAGCCCCGGACAGGGATACACAGATACGCAGTATTTT. Translation: CASSPGQGYTDTQYF.

The chain uses TRBV7-2 and TRBJ2-5, with 7 bases lining up with TRBD1. Trimming at V came to 5 bases and at J to 3 bases, leaving 9 bases not matched to a gene. Germline CDR1 is SGHTA and CDR2 is FQGNSA. This CDR3 region has 15 residues. CDR3 region: CASSLRQGTKETQYF. The CDR3 region has the DNA TGTGCCAGCAGCCTACGACAGGGAACTAAAGAGACCCAGTACTTC. The full variable domain, rest sourced from reference TRBV7-2 and TRBJ2-5, is GAGVSQSPSNKVTEKGKDVELRCDPISGHTALYWYRQSLGQGLEFLIYFQGNSAPDKSGLPSDRFSAERTGGSVSTLTIQRTQQEDSAVYLCASSLRQGTKETQYFGPGTRLLVL.

V is TRBV24-1 and J is TRBJ2-3, with D uncertain. This CDR3 region has 14 residues. V lost 6 bases to trimming and J lost 0 bases, with 9 bases between them. The germline V gene encodes CDR1 KGHDR and CDR2 SFDVKD. The CDR3 loop reads CATSKRDSTDTQYF. CDR3 DNA sequence: TGTGCCACCAGTAAGCGTGACAGCACAGATACGCAGTATTTT.

This clone was seen more than once but under ten times. The V and J genes are TRBV7-9 and TRBJ1-3; no definite D call. This CDR3 has 15 residues. V lost 6 bases and J 2 bases, leaving 14 bases between the germline ends. CDR1 SEHNR and CDR2 FQNEAQ come from the germline V gene (reference sequence). CDR3 coding DNA: TGTGCCAGCAGTCCGAGCCGTCGTCCTGGAAACACCATATATTTT. Translating it yields CASSPSRRPGNTIYF. Based on the CDR3 plus reference TRBV7-9 and TRBJ1-3, the full variable domain is DTGVSQNPRHKITKRGQNVTFRCDPISEHNRLYWYRQTLGQGPEFLTYFQNEAQLEKSRLLSDRFSAERPKGSFSTLEIQRTEQGDSAMYLCASSPSRRPGNTIYFGEGSWLTVV.

V gene TRBV19 combines with J gene TRBJ1-4, with TRBD1 identical over 7 bases. V trimming: 3 bases; J trimming: 8 bases; junction bases outside the gene matches: 9. Per germline, CDR1 LNHDA and CDR2 SQIVND (reference sequence). This CDR3 region has 15 residues. CDR3 DNA sequence: TGTGCCAGTAGTATCGGACAGGTCACGGGAGAAAAACTGTTTTTT. The encoded protein is CASSIGQVTGEKLFF.